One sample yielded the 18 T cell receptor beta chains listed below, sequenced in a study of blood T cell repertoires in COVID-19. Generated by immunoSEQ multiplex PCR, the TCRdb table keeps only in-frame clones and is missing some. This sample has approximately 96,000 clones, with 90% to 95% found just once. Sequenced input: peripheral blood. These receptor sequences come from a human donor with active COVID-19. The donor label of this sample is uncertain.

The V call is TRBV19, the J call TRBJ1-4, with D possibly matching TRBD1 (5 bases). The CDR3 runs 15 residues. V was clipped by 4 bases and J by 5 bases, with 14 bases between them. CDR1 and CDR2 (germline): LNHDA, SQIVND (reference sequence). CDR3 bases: TGTGCCAGTAGTACACGACAGCTCGAAAATGAAAAACTGTTTTTT. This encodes CASSTRQLENEKLFF.

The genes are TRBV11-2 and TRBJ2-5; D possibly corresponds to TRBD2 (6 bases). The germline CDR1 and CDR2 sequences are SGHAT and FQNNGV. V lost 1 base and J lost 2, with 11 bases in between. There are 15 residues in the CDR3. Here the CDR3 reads CASSLAGTAQETQYF. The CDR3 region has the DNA TGTGCCAGCAGCTTAGCGGGGACTGCACAAGAGACCCAGTACTTC.

As DNA, the CDR3 is TGTGCCAGCAGCGTCCGGGAGACGGCCCCCTACAATGAGCAGTTCTTC. Its translation is CASSVRETAPYNEQFF. The chain has TRBV11-3 and TRBJ2-1; D is perhaps TRBD2 (6 bases). Trimming took off 5 bases at V and 2 bases at J, with 16 bases between the two ends. CDR3 length: 16 residues. Germline lookup yields CDR1 SGHNT and CDR2 YENEEA.

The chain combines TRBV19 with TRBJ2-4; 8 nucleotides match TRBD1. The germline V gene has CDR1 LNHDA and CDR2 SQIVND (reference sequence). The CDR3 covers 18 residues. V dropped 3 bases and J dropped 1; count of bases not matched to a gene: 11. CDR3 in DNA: TGTGCCAGTAGTATGTTTTTGGGGCAGGGGGCTGCCAAAAACATTCAGTACTTC. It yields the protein CASSMFLGQGAAKNIQYF.

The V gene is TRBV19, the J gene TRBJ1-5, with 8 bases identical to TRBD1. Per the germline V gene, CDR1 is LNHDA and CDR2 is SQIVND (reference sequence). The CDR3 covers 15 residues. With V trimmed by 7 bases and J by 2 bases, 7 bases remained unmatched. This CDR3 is CASTPDRARNQPQHF. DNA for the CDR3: TGTGCCAGTACCCCGGACAGGGCTCGCAATCAGCCCCAGCATTTT.

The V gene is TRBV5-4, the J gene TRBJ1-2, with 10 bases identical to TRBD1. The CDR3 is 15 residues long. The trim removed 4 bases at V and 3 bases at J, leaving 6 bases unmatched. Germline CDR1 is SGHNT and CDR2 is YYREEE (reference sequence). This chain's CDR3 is CASSPGTGEDYGYTF. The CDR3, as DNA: TGTGCCAGCAGCCCCGGGACAGGGGAGGACTATGGCTACACCTTC.

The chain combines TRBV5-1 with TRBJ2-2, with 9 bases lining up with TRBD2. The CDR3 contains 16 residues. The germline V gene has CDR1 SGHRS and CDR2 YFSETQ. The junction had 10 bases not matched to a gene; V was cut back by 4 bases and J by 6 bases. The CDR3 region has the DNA TGCGCCAGCAGCGTCCTAGCGGGGCTACAAGCCGGGGAGCTGTTTTTT. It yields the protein CASSVLAGLQAGELFF.

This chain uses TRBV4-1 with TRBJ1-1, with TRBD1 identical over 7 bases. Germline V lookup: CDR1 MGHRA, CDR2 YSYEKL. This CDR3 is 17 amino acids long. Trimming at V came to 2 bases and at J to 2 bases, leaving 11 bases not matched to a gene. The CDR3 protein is CASSQPYRGPQNTEAFF. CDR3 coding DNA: TGCGCCAGCAGCCAACCATACAGGGGACCCCAAAACACTGAAGCTTTCTTT.

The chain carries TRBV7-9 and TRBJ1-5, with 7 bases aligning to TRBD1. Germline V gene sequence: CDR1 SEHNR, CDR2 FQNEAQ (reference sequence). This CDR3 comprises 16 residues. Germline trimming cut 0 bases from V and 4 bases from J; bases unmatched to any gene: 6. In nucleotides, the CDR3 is TGTGCCAGCAGCTTAGCGTCTGCCAGGGGGAATCAGCCCCAGCATTTT. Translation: CASSLASARGNQPQHF.

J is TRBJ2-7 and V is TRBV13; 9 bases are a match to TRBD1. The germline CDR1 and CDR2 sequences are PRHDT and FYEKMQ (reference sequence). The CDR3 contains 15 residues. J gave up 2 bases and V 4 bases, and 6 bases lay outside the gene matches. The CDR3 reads CASSSRTGVAYEQYF. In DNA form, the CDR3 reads TGTGCCAGCAGCTCCAGGACAGGGGTAGCCTACGAGCAGTACTTC.

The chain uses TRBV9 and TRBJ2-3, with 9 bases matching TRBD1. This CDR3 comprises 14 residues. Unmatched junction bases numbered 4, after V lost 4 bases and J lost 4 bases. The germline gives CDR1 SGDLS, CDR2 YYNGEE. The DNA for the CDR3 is TGTGCCAGCAGCCGGGACAGGGTGCCAGATACGCAGTATTTT. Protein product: CASSRDRVPDTQYF.

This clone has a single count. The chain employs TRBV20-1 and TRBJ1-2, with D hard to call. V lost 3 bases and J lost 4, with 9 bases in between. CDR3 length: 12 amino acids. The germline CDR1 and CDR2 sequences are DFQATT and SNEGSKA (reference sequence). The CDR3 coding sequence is TGCAGTGCTAGTCGAGGGATCTATGGCTACACCTTC. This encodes CSASRGIYGYTF.

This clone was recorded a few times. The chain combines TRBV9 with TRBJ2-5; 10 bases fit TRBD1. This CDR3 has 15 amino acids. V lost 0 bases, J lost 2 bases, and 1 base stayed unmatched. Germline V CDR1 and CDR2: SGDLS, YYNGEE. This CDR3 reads CASSVGQGAQETQYF. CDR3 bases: TGTGCCAGCAGCGTAGGACAGGGGGCGCAAGAGACCCAGTACTTC.

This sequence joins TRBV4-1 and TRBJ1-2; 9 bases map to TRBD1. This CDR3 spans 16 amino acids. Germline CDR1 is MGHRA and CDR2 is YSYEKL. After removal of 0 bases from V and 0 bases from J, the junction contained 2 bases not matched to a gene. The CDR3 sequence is CASSQETGGTNYGYTF. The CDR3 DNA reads TGCGCCAGCAGCCAAGAGACAGGGGGAACTAACTATGGCTACACCTTC.

This chain's CDR3 is CASSRLSGSHVTDTQYF. As DNA, the CDR3 is TGTGCCAGCAGCCGACTTAGCGGGAGTCATGTGACAGATACGCAGTATTTT. This chain links TRBV2 with TRBJ2-3; 9 bases line up with TRBD2. Per the germline V gene, CDR1 is SNHLY and CDR2 is FYNNEI. Trimming took 6 bases from V and 3 from J; bases not matched to a gene: 13. The CDR3 length is 17 residues.

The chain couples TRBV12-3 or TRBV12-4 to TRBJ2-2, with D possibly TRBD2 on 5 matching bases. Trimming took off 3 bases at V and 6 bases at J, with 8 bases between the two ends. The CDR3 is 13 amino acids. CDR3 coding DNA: TGTGCCAGCAGTTTGAAGGGAGCCGGGGAGCTGTTTTTT. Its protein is CASSLKGAGELFF.

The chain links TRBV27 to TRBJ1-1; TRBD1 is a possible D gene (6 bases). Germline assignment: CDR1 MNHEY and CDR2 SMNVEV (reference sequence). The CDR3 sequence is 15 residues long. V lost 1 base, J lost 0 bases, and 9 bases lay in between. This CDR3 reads CASSLLSGVNTEAFF. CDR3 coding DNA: TGTGCCAGCAGTTTATTGTCAGGGGTGAACACTGAAGCTTTCTTT.

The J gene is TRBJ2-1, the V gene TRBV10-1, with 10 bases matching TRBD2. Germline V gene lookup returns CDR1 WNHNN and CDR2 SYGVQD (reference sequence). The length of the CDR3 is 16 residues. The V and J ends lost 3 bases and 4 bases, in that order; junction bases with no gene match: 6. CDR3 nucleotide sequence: TGCGCCAGCAGTGATAGCCTAGCGGGAGCATACAATGAGCAGTTCTTC. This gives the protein CASSDSLAGAYNEQFF.